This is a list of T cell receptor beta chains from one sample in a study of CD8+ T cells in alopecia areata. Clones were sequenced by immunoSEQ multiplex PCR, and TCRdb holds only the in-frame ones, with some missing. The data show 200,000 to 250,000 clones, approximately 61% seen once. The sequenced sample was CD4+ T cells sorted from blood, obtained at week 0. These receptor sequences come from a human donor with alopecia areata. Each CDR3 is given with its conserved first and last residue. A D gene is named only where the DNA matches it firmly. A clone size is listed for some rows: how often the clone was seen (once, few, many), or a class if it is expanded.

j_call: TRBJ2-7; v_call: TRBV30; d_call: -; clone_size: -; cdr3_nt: TGTGCCTGGGCCGACGTCTCCTACGAGCAGTACTTC; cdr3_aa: CAWADVSYEQYF
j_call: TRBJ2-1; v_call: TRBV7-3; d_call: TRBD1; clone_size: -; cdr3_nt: TGTGCCAGCAGGGGACAGGGGTCCGACGGTGAGCAGTTCTTC; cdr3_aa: CASRGQGSDGEQFF
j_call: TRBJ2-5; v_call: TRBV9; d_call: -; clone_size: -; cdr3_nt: TGTGCCAGCAGCGTAGATCGGGTACGGGAGACCCAGTACTTC; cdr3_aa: CASSVDRVRETQYF
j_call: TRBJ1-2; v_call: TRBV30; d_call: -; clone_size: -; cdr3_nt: TGTGCCTGGGAGGGGGGATATGGCTACACCTTC; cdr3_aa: CAWEGGYGYTF
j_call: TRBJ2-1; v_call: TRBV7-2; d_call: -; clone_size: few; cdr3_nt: TGTGCCAGCAGCTTACGCTTCGGCAGGGGATTAAGGAATGAGCAGTTCTTC; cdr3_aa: CASSLRFGRGLRNEQFF
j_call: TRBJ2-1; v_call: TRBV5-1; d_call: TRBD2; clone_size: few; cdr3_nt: TGCGCCAGCAGCCCGGTACTAGCGGGGGGCAATGAGCAGTTCTTC; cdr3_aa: CASSPVLAGGNEQFF
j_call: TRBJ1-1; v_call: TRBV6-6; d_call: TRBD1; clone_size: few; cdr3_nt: TGTGCCAGCAGTCAGGACAGGGGGGTGAACACTGAAGCTTTCTTT; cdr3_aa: CASSQDRGVNTEAFF
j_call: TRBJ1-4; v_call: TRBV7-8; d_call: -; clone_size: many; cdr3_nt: TGTGCCAGCAGCCCAACAGGTTCCCTGGGGCTGTTTTTT; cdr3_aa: CASSPTGSLGLFF
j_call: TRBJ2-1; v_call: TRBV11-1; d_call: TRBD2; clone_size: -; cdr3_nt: TGTGCCAGCAGCGTACGACTAGCGGGGGATCGGGAGCAGTTCTTC; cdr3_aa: CASSVRLAGDREQFF
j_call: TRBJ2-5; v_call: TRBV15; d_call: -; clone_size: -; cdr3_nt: TGTGCCACCAGCAGAGTGTCTACCCCACCCGAGACCCAGTACTTC; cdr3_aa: CATSRVSTPPETQYF
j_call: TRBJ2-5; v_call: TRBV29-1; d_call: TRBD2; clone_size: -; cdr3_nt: TGCAGCGTCGGACTAGCGGGGGGACAAGAGACCCAGTACTTC; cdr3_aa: CSVGLAGGQETQYF
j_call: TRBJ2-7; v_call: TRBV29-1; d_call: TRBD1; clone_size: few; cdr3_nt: TGCAGCGTTGAAGATCAGACAGGGGACAGGGGGCCCTACGAGCAGTACTTC; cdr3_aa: CSVEDQTGDRGPYEQYF
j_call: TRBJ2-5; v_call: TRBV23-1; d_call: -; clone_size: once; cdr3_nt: TGCGCCAGCATTCCGGGACTCGGAGAGACCCAGTACTTC; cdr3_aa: CASIPGLGETQYF
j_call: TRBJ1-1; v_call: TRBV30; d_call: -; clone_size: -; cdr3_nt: TGTGCCTGGAGTGAAGCTTTCTTT; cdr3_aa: CAWSEAFF
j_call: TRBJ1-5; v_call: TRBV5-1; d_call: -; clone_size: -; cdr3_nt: TGCGCCAGCAGCTTGGAGGGGAGGAGCAATCAGCCCCAGCATTTT; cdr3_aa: CASSLEGRSNQPQHF
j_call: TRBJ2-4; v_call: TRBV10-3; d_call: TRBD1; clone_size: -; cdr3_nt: TGTGCCATCAGGCCCCCAGACAGGGACCTGCCGCACTTC; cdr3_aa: CAIRPPDRDLPHF
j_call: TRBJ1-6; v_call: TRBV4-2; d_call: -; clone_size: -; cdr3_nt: TGTGCCAGCAGCCAAGTCTCGAATTCACCCCTCCACTTT; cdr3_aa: CASSQVSNSPLHF
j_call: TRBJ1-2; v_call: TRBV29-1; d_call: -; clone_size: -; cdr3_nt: TGCAGCGTTGACAAGGGGGGCTATGGCTACACCTTC; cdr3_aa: CSVDKGGYGYTF
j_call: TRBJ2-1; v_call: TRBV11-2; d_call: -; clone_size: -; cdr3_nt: TGTGCCAGCAGCTTATTAAGGGTCAATGAGCAGTTCTTC; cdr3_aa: CASSLLRVNEQFF
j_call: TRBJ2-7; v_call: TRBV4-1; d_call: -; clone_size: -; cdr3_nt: TGCGCCAGCAGCCAAGTCCCACGGCTGCTCTCCTACGAGCCGTACTTC; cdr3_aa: CASSQVPRLLSYEPYF
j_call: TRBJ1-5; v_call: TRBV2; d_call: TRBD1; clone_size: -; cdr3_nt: TGTGCCACTTCGGACAGGGAGAATCAGCCCCAGCATTTT; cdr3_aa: CATSDRENQPQHF
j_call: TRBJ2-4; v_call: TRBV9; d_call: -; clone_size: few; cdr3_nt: TGTGCCAGCAGCGTAGAGATGGGGGGCCTGCAGTACTTC; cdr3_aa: CASSVEMGGLQYF
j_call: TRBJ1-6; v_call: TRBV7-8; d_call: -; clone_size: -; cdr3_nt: TGTGCCAGCAGCTTAGCGATGGGGCGACGATACAATTCACCCCTCCACTTT; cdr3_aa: CASSLAMGRRYNSPLHF
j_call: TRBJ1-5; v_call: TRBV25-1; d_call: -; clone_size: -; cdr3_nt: TGTGCCAGCAGAACGGTGGGGATTGGGCAGCCCCAGCATTTT; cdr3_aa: CASRTVGIGQPQHF
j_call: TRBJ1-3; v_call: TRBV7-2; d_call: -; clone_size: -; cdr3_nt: TGTGCCAGCAGCTCCCTCGGGGGAAACACCATATATTTT; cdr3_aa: CASSSLGGNTIYF
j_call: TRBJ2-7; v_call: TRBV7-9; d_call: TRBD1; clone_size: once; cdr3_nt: TGTGCCAGCAGCTCCCAGGGGGCCGACGAGCAGTACTTC; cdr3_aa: CASSSQGADEQYF
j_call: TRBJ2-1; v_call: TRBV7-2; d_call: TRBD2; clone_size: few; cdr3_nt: TGTGCCAGCAGCTTAGTATCGACTAGCGGCTACAATGAGCAGTTCTTC; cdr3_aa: CASSLVSTSGYNEQFF
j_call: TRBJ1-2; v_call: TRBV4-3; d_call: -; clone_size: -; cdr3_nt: TGCGCCAGCAGCCAAGGGACCCTCGACTATGGCTACACCTTC; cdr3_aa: CASSQGTLDYGYTF
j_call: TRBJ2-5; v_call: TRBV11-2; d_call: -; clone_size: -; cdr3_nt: TGTGCCAGCAGCTTAGACTCCCTCCAGGAGACCCAGTACTTC; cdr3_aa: CASSLDSLQETQYF
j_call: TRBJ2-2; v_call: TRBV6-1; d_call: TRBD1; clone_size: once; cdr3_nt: TGTGCCAGCAGCCTGACAGGGACAAACACCGGGGAGCTGTTTTTT; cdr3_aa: CASSLTGTNTGELFF
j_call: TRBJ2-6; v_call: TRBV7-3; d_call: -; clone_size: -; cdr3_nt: TGTGCCAGCAGCCCCCTCCGGGCCAACGTCCTGACTTTC; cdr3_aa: CASSPLRANVLTF
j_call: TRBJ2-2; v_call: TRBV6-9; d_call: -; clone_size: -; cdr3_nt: TGTGCCACCTTCAACCACGGGGAGCTGTTTTTT; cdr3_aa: CATFNHGELFF
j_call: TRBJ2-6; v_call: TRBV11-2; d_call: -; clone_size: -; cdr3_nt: TGTGCCAGCAGCTTGACTGGGGCCAACGTCCTGACTTTC; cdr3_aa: CASSLTGANVLTF
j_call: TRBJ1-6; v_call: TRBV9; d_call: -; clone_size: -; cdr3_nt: TGTGCCAGCAGCGTAGGTATTGGGAATTCACCCCTCCACTTT; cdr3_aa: CASSVGIGNSPLHF
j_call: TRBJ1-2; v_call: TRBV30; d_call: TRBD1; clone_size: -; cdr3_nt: TGTGCCTCCGGACAGGGCAACTATGGCTACACCTTC; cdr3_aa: CASGQGNYGYTF
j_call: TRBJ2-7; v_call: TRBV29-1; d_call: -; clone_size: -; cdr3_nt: TGCAGCGTTGCAGGGGGCGGGAGCTCCTACGAGCAGTACTTC; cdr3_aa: CSVAGGGSSYEQYF
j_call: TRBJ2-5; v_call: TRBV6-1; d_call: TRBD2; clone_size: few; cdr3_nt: TGTGCCACCGCCTCCATGACTAGCGGGGTGGAGACCCAGTACTTC; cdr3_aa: CATASMTSGVETQYF
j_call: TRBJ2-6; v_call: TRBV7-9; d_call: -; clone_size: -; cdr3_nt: TGTGCCAGTCACAATGGGGCCAACGTCCTGACTTTC; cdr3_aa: CASHNGANVLTF
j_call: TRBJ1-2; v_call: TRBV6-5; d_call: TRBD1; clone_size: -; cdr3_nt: TGTGCCAGCAGTTATCTGGGACAGGGGGCTCATGGCTACACCTTC; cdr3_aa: CASSYLGQGAHGYTF
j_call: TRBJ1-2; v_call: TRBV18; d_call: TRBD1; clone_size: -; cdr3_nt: TGTGCCAGCTCACCCAGACAGGGGGCTGAAGGCTACACCTTC; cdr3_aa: CASSPRQGAEGYTF
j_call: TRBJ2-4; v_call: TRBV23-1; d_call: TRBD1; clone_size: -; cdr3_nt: TGCGCCAGCAGTCAATCGGGACAGGGACTAGCCAAAAACATTCAGTACTTC; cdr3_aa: CASSQSGQGLAKNIQYF